This T cell receptor beta chain was captured by sequencing in a study of cytomegalovirus exposure and HLA in healthy donors. PCR used 60 Vbeta primers and 13 Jbeta primers. The protocol was immunoSEQ multiplex PCR, while the TCRdb copy is restricted to in-frame clones and leaves out a portion. Of about 59,000 clones in the sample, approximately 75% were seen once. V lost 5 bases and J lost 7; bases outside the gene matches: 9. This CDR3 contains 16 residues. Germline assignment: CDR1 MDHEN and CDR2 SYDVKM. Sequenced material: PBMCs. The sequence was obtained from a man aged 25 to 45 in good health and CMV-seropositive. The chain recombines TRBV28 with TRBJ1-6, with TRBD1 identical over 9 bases. The CDR3, as DNA: TGTGCCAGCAGTCGGGCGGGACAGGGTAGCAATTCACCCCTCCACTTT. This translates into CASSRAGQGSNSPLHF.